This entry is about one T cell receptor (beta chain). V gave up 5 bases and J gave up 10 bases, with 17 bases separating them. There are 13 residues in the CDR3. Per germline, CDR1 SGHTA and CDR2 FQGTGA. The data belong to a study of memory CD4+ T cells and cytomegalovirus serostatus. Sequencing was performed with immunoSEQ multiplex PCR; in TCRdb, only in-frame clones are kept and a portion is missing. The table shows some 53,000 clones, with roughly three quarters occurring only once. Single viable CD3+CD4+CD8-CD45RO+ cells were sorted as the memory CD4+ T cells. The chain uses TRBV7-3 and TRBJ1-2, with D unclear. The material sequenced was memory CD4+ T cells from blood. The source is an adult in good health and CMV-seronegative. CDR3 sequence reads: CASSLREGADYTF. The CDR3 DNA is TGTGCCAGCAGCCTACGGGAGGGAGCCGACTACACCTTC.